Presented here are 10 T cell receptor beta chains from one specimen sequenced in a study of T cell responses to AZD1222 COVID-19 vaccine. The repertoire was sequenced with immunoSEQ multiplex PCR; TCRdb's copy has only in-frame clones and lacks some. The sample has about 89,000 clones, 86% seen once. The sample here was peripheral blood, taken 28 days after the second AZD1222 dose. Receptor source: an adult who received the AZD1222 COVID-19 vaccine.

This chain links TRBV4-3 with TRBJ2-7, with D perhaps matching TRBD1 (5 bases). CDR1 and CDR2 from the germline V gene are LGHNA and YSLEER. V lost 4 bases, J lost 2 bases, and 12 bases lay in between. The CDR3 has 14 residues. CDR3 residues: CASSPGTGTYEQYF. The CDR3 DNA reads TGCGCCAGCAGCCCGGGTACAGGTACCTACGAGCAGTACTTC.

V and J are TRBV27 and TRBJ1-2; D is uncertain. The CDR3 spans 13 residues. Germline V gene data show CDR1 as MNHEY and CDR2 as SMNVEV (reference sequence). V lost 0 bases, J lost 8 bases, and 10 bases lay in between. The chain's CDR3 is CASSLSKSFGYTF. CDR3 DNA sequence: TGTGCCAGCAGTTTATCGAAGAGCTTCGGCTACACCTTC.

CDR3 residues: CASSTIGQFSGNTIYF. The CDR3 region has the DNA TGTGCCAGTAGTACGATCGGACAGTTCTCTGGAAACACCATATATTTT. The chain combines TRBV19 with TRBJ1-3; TRBD1 might be the D (6 bases). Germline CDR1 and CDR2: LNHDA and SQIVND (reference sequence). The CDR3 has 16 amino acids. V gave up 4 bases and J gave up 0 bases, with 13 bases separating them.

V usage is TRBV5-1 and J usage is TRBJ1-4, with 10 bases fitting TRBD1. Germline values: CDR1 SGHRS, CDR2 YFSETQ. The CDR3 is 14 residues long. Losses at the gene ends were 4 bases for V and 7 bases for J; bases not matched to a gene: 4. CDR3 DNA: TGCGCCAGCAGCAGCCGGGACAGGGGTGAAAAACTGTTTTTT. Translated, it gives CASSSRDRGEKLFF.

The chain carries TRBV9 and TRBJ1-2; D remains unclear. The germline CDR1 and CDR2 sequences are SGDLS and YYNGEE. Trimming cost V 4 bases and J 8 bases, with 18 bases left between them. The CDR3 extends over 14 amino acids. The chain's CDR3 is CASSPQLDLEGYTF. DNA of the CDR3: TGTGCCAGCAGCCCCCAACTGGACCTAGAGGGCTACACCTTC. The full variable domain, rest sourced from reference TRBV9 and TRBJ1-2, is DSGVTQTPKHLITATGQRVTLRCSPRSGDLSVYWYQQSLDQGLQFLIQYYNGEERAKGNILERFSAQQFPDLHSELNLSSLELGDSALYFCASSPQLDLEGYTFGSGTRLTVV.

The chain joins TRBV2 to TRBJ1-5, with D unresolved. V lost 7 bases to trimming and J lost 0 bases, with 4 bases between them. Germline CDR1 and CDR2: SNHLY and FYNNEI. This CDR3 contains 12 residues. Here the CDR3 DNA reads TGTGCCAGCACTGGTAGCAATCAGCCCCAGCATTTT. Translation gives CASTGSNQPQHF.

The chain links TRBV7-2 to TRBJ2-5; 13 nucleotides match TRBD2. With V trimmed by 5 bases and J by 4 bases, 7 bases remained unmatched. The CDR3 loop spans 16 amino acids. The germline V gene encodes CDR1 SGHTA and CDR2 FQGNSA. CDR3 protein: CASSLPTSGRLETQYF. Written as DNA, the CDR3 is TGTGCCAGCAGCCTCCCGACTAGCGGGAGGTTAGAGACCCAGTACTTC.

The V gene is TRBV5-5, the J gene TRBJ2-7, with 10 bases aligning to TRBD1. CDR3 length: 14 amino acids. V shed 2 bases and J 3 bases; nucleotides not matched to a gene: 2. Germline V gene data show CDR1 as SGHKS and CDR2 as YYEKEE (reference sequence). CDR3: CASSFGDRGYEQYF. The CDR3 DNA is TGTGCCAGCAGCTTCGGGGACAGGGGCTACGAGCAGTACTTC.

A single count supports this clone. The V call is TRBV23-1, the J call TRBJ1-6; D unclear. TRBV23-1 is marked as an open reading frame, function uncertain. Trimming shortened V by 0 bases and J by 4 bases, and 22 bases separated the two germline ends. This CDR3 has 20 residues. The CDR3 here is CASSQSGGSGWIGYNSPLHF. CDR3 nucleotides: TGCGCCAGCAGTCAATCGGGAGGGAGCGGGTGGATTGGGTATAATTCACCCCTCCACTTT.

The chain combines TRBV28 with TRBJ1-4, with 8 bases identical to TRBD1. Losses at the gene ends were 10 bases for V and 8 bases for J; bases not matched to a gene: 15. The CDR3 has 15 residues. Germline loops: CDR1 MDHEN, CDR2 SYDVKM. The DNA for the CDR3 is TGTGCCACCAAGGGGAGTCAGGGGGCAGACGAAAAACTGTTTTTT. Its protein product is CATKGSQGADEKLFF.